The sample holds many counts of the clone carrying this TCR beta chain. CDR3 size: 16 residues. Looked up from germline, CDR1 is KGHSH and CDR2 is LQKENI. V gave up 1 base and J gave up 0 bases, with 12 bases separating them. This record comes from a study of shared clonotypes between healthy human individuals. Running of the assay took place at deep level. The table came from immunoSEQ multiplex PCR; TCRdb's copy has only in-frame clones and leaves some out. The sample lists under 1,100,000 clones, about 70% seen once, with 1.5% in the top ten. Sequences were obtained from memory CD4+ T cells sorted from blood. The subset here: CD45RA-negative fraction. The clonotype originates from a young man in good health. The J gene is TRBJ1-1, the V gene TRBV18; D ambiguous. In DNA, the CDR3 is TGTGCCAGCTCACCACAGGTCGGTGGTATGAACACTGAAGCTTTCTTT. Its translation: CASSPQVGGMNTEAFF.